The clone carrying this T cell receptor (beta chain) has more than one count but fewer than ten. What it binds is not known. Patients had received no treatment of any kind before thyroid surgery. Trimming took 1 base from V and 7 from J; bases not matched to a gene: 1. The germline CDR1 and CDR2 sequences are LNHDA and SQIVND (reference sequence). There are 13 residues in the CDR3. The sample comes from a study of metastatic and nonmetastatic thyroid tumors. Study background: From malignant and benign thyroid patients, repertoires in blood and in tumor or nodule tissue were compared.

Per the authors' pipeline: CDR3 was compared across clinicopathological groups, and the resulting differences were used to build a distant-metastasis classifier for papillary thyroid cancer. TCRdb called clones again from the PCR reads with MiXCR. It is TCRdb's table, rather than the study itself, that gives the V and J calls and clone size. The table lists 30,000 to 40,000 clones, around 23% of them singletons. Study observations and caveats: Malignant thyroid tumors reportedly had TCR beta diversity that was significantly higher than in benign nodules, in blood and tumor.

V gene TRBV19 combines with J gene TRBJ1-2; 9 bases match TRBD1. The source material was tumor tissue. This TCR derives from a male donor with papillary thyroid cancer or a benign thyroid nodule (not recorded which). Some clones in this sample may be carry-over from other donors' samples. In nucleotides, the CDR3 is TGTGCCAGTAGTATAGGGACAGGGGCTGGCTACACCTTC. Translated, it gives CASSIGTGAGYTF.